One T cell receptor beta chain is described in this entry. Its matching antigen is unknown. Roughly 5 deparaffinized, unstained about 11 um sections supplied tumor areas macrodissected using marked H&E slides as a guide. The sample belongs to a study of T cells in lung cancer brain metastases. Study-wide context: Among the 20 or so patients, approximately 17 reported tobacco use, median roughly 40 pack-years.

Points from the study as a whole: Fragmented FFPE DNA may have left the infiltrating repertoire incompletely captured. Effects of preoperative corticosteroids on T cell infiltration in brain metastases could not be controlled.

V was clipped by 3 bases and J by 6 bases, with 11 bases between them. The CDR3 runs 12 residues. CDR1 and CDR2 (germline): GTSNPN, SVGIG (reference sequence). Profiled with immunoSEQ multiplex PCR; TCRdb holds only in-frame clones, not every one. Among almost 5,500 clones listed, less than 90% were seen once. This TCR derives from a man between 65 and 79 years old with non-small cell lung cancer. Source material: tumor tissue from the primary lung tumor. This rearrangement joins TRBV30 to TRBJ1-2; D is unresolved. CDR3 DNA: TGTGCCTGGAGGCAGCTCAGCGATGGCTACACCTTC. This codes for CAWRQLSDGYTF.